This record covers a single T cell receptor beta chain. The antigen is undetermined. The data belong to a study of cytomegalovirus exposure and HLA in healthy donors. The overall study: Clustering assigned approximately 78% of the approximately 400 genotyped donors to the Caucasian-associated ancestry cluster.

Study-wide results and limits: Most TCR sequences were uncommon, yet certain public TCRs appeared in many donors.

Germline CDR1 and CDR2: MNHEY and SVGAGI. The CDR3 loop spans 14 amino acids. Trimming took off 5 bases at V and 12 bases at J, with 20 bases between the two ends. The PCR was carried out with 60 Vbeta primers and 13 Jbeta primers. Sequencing used immunoSEQ multiplex PCR; TCRdb keeps in-frame clones, though not all of them. The data hold some 200,000 clones, with 82% observed a single time. The sequence was collected from a woman aged 35 to 49 in good health and CMV-seronegative. The chain couples TRBV6-5 to TRBJ1-5; possibly TRBD1 for D (5 bases). Material: PBMCs. The CDR3 protein is CASSTSAGLGGQHF. Written as DNA, the CDR3 is TGTGCCAGCAGTACCTCGGCAGGGTTGGGTGGCCAGCATTTT.